This T cell receptor beta chain stems from a study of T cell responses to AZD1222 COVID-19 vaccine. Assay: immunoSEQ multiplex PCR; the TCRdb copy retains only in-frame clones and omits some. The sample has around 88,000 clones, 80% to 90% seen once; the top ten hold 9% to 12%. As for this clone: Its antigen is currently unknown.

Per germline, CDR1 KGHSH and CDR2 LQKENI. V was pared by 4 bases and J by 0 bases, with 9 bases between. This CDR3 region has 14 residues. Study conclusions and caveats: Spike-specific TCR breadth and depth rose after two AZD1222 doses. Baseline seropositives among AZD1222 recipients totaled only five or six. Reportedly, nearly half the spike-specific TCRs target unmutated variant regions. Clonal diversity may have been underestimated in mostly white British donors.

This TCR came from an adult in good health. The sequences come from peripheral blood, collected on day 0 of MenACWY control vaccination. The V call is TRBV18, the J call TRBJ1-1; D is undetermined. The CDR3 DNA sequence: TGTGCCAGCTCACATGGGCCGATGAACACTGAAGCTTTCTTT. It codes for CASSHGPMNTEAFF.